This TCR beta chain was captured in a study of blood T cell repertoires in COVID-19. Study information: Acute and convalescent COVID-19 samples came from the United States, Italy and Spain. From T cells, B-cell-depleted T cells, or PBMCs came the material, which was cDNA or gDNA.

Study processing details: Estimated nucleated cell counts came from reference gene primer amplification. The table came from immunoSEQ multiplex PCR; TCRdb's copy has only in-frame clones and leaves some out. The V and J calls and clone size were taken over from that table, and D and trimming were inferred from the DNA. The table lists about 99,000 clones, about four fifths of them singletons. This TCR derives from a woman over 75 with active or convalescent COVID-19. The material sequenced was peripheral blood.

The CDR3 DNA sequence: TGTGCCAGCAGTTTATCGGCCTACGAGCAGTACTTC. Protein: CASSLSAYEQYF. This chain uses TRBV28 with TRBJ2-7; no clear D gene. Trimming removed 1 base from V and 2 bases from J, with 3 bases in between. The CDR3 loop spans 12 amino acids. CDR1 MDHEN and CDR2 SYDVKM come from the germline V gene.